This paragraph covers one TCR beta chain sequence. Its matching antigen is unknown. The source of the sample is a study of blood T cells in healthy people across ages. Combining a sample-barcoded 5' primer with a J-beta primer mix, a second PCR ran for about 6 to 12 cycles. TCRdb re-called the 5' RACE reads with MiXCR, one entry per CDR3 protein. Counted here are about 1.5 million distinct CDR3 sequences, 35% to 45% occurring once; the ten biggest clones make up more than 4%. Germline loops: CDR1 LGHNA, CDR2 YNFKEQ. The CDR3 is made up of 19 amino acids. Germline trimming cut 0 bases from V and 6 bases from J; bases unmatched to any gene: 15. Notes on the study in general: Per million T cells, TCR beta diversity dropped about linearly as age rose. Any changes in expanded clonotypes were possibly confounded, as donor CMV status remained unknown. It was the long-lived donors that had more naive CD4+ cells and higher diversity than aged donors.

The sequencing input was blood. The chain joins TRBV4-2 to TRBJ2-1; 9 bases fit TRBD2. The sequence came from a woman younger than 35 in good health. The CDR3, as DNA: TGTGCCAGCAGCCAAGAGGGCCAGGGTTGGCTAGCGGGGCCCAATGAGCAGTTCTTC. This gives the protein CASSQEGQGWLAGPNEQFF.